A selection of T cell receptor beta chains follows, all from one sample in a study of cytomegalovirus exposure and HLA in healthy donors. Profiling relied on immunoSEQ multiplex PCR, and the TCRdb table lists in-frame clones only, not all of them. The repertoire holds some 60,000 clones, with just under 95% as singletons. The sample comprised PBMCs. These receptors all come from a man younger than 30 in good health and CMV-seropositive. CDR3s include the opening cysteine and the closing phenylalanine or tryptophan. D genes are given only for firm matches. Expanded clones are given a class, and other clones once, few, many or no size at all.

TRBJ1-2 - TRBV18 13 TRBD1 TGTGCCAGCTCACTCACAGGGGGCGCGGGCTACACCTTC CASSLTGGAGYTF
TRBJ1-1 - TRBV7-2 14 - TGTGCCAGCAGCTCCCAGGGTAGGAACACTGAAGCTTTCTTT CASSSQGRNTEAFF
TRBJ1-1 many TRBV7-3 15 - TGTGCCAGCAGCTTACAGGGGCCCATGAACACTGAAGCTTTCTTT CASSLQGPMNTEAFF
TRBJ1-2 - TRBV7-2 15 - TGTGCCAGCAGCTACCGGGACACCCCTTCCTATGGCTACACCTTC CASSYRDTPSYGYTF
TRBJ1-4 few TRBV5-1 15 TRBD1 TGCGCCAGCAGCTTGGCCGGGACAGGGGATGAAAAACTGTTTTTT CASSLAGTGDEKLFF
TRBJ2-3 - TRBV4-1 13 - TGCGCCAGCAGCCAAGGACAGACAGATACGCAGTATTTT CASSQGQTDTQYF
TRBJ2-5 - TRBV7-3 14 TRBD2 TGTGCCAGCAGCTTAAACGGGGGGACCGAGACCCAGTACTTC CASSLNGGTETQYF
TRBJ1-1 - TRBV2 13 - TGTGCCAGTAGTTCCTATATGAACACTGAAGCTTTCTTT CASSSYMNTEAFF
TRBJ1-2 - TRBV28 16 TRBD1 TGTGCCAGCAGGGAAACCGGGACAGGGATCCATGTCGGCTACACCTTC CASRETGTGIHVGYTF
TRBJ2-1 - TRBV6-4 16 - TGTGCCAGCAGTGACTCGCATCTAGGTTCCTACAATGAGCAGTTCTTC CASSDSHLGSYNEQFF
TRBJ2-1 - TRBV5-6 16 TRBD1 TGTGCCAGCAGCCCCCGAACAGGGGCCTCCTACAATGAGCAGTTCTTC CASSPRTGASYNEQFF
TRBJ2-1 - TRBV30 11 TRBD2 TGTGCTGTAGCGGGAGCTTATGAGCAGTTCTTC CAVAGAYEQFF
TRBJ2-6 - TRBV2 17 - TGTGCCAGCACCGACAGGAGCCTAATCTCTGGGGCCAACGTCCTGACTTTC CASTDRSLISGANVLTF
TRBJ1-1 - TRBV27 14 - TGTGCCAGCAGTTTACTCGACTCCAACACTGAAGCTTTCTTT CASSLLDSNTEAFF
TRBJ2-2 once TRBV28 17 - TGTGCCAGCAGTCCCACCTGGGGAGCGAGGGACACCGGGGAGCTGTTTTTT CASSPTWGARDTGELFF
TRBJ2-7 - TRBV29-1 12 TRBD2 TGCAGCGTCTTGCTAGCGGGGTACGAGCAGTACTTC CSVLLAGYEQYF
TRBJ1-1 - TRBV18 16 - TGTGCCAGCTCACTGTCGGTGGGGGCTCTGGGCACTGAAGCTTTCTTT CASSLSVGALGTEAFF
TRBJ1-5 - TRBV11-2 13 - TGTGCCAGCAGCCGGGACAATGATCAGCCCCAGCATTTT CASSRDNDQPQHF
TRBJ2-3 - TRBV5-1 16 TRBD2 TGCGCCAGCAGCTTGGGAGTACGGGAGGGCTCCGATACGCAGTATTTT CASSLGVREGSDTQYF
TRBJ1-2 - TRBV4-1 16 - TGCGCCAGCAGCTACCGGGACACCGAGGCTAACTATGGCTACACCTTC CASSYRDTEANYGYTF
TRBJ2-5 once TRBV5-6 17 - TGTGCCAGCAGCTTGTTGCGGGGGCTAGTAGATAGAGAGACCCAGTACTTC CASSLLRGLVDRETQYF
TRBJ2-1 - TRBV7-9 16 - TGTGCCAGCAGCTTAGCGTACAATCTAGCCCACAATGAGCAGTTCTTC CASSLAYNLAHNEQFF
TRBJ2-7 - TRBV28 15 - TGTGCCAGCAGCCGAACCGGGGACAAGTCCTACGAGCAGTACTTC CASSRTGDKSYEQYF
TRBJ2-1 once TRBV4-1 17 TRBD1 TGCGCCAGCAGCCAAGATCCAACCGGGACAGGGGACAATGAGCAGTTCTTC CASSQDPTGTGDNEQFF
TRBJ2-1 - TRBV18 14 - TGTGCCAGCTCACCACAATTACGAGGGAATGAGCAGTTCTTC CASSPQLRGNEQFF
TRBJ2-5 - TRBV7-3 15 - TGTGCCAGCAGCTTAACGAGGGGGTCCCAAGAGACCCAGTACTTC CASSLTRGSQETQYF
TRBJ2-7 once TRBV7-2 16 TRBD1 TGTGCCAGCAGCCGCCAATATGGGACAGGGTCCCACGAGCAGTACTTC CASSRQYGTGSHEQYF
TRBJ1-1 few TRBV2 15 TRBD1 TGTGCCAGCAGTGTAGGACAGGGTTACTTCACTGAAGCTTTCTTT CASSVGQGYFTEAFF
TRBJ2-7 - TRBV18 15 TRBD1 TGTGCCAGCTCCCGGCCGGGACAGGACTCCTACGAGCAGTACTTC CASSRPGQDSYEQYF